These T cell receptor beta chains were read from a single sample in a study of shared clonotypes between healthy human individuals. Clones were read by immunoSEQ multiplex PCR, and TCRdb kept only the in-frame ones, dropping some. The data show about 520,000 clones, with approximately 82% seen just once and around 13% held by the top ten. Input material: PBMCs. The receptors derive from a woman between 35 and 50 years old in good health. Some clones in this sample may be carry-over from other donors' samples. Both conserved end residues are part of each CDR3. The order of the fields is clone size, D gene, CDR3 length, J gene, V gene, CDR3 DNA, CDR3 protein. D genes are given only for firm matches. A clone size is listed for some rows: how often the clone was seen (once, few, many), or a class if it is expanded.

size: few; D: TRBD2; length: 16; J: TRBJ2-1; V: TRBV5-1; DNA: TGCGCCAGCAGCTTTGGGAGGGGCGGGAGGGCCTGGCAGCAGTTCTTC; CDR3: CASSFGRGGRAWQQFF
size: -; D: -; length: 15; J: TRBJ2-4; V: TRBV28; DNA: TGTGCCAGCAGTTCTGCAGGGGAGGGCAAAAACATTCAGTACTTC; CDR3: CASSSAGEGKNIQYF
size: -; D: TRBD2; length: 15; J: TRBJ2-1; V: TRBV10-3; DNA: TGTGCCATCGCGAGAGCAGCGGGAGTGGGTGATGAGCAGTTCTTC; CDR3: CAIARAAGVGDEQFF
size: -; D: -; length: 15; J: TRBJ1-3; V: TRBV28; DNA: TGTGCCAGCAGTTTGGGGGTAGGGGCTGGAAACACCATATATTTT; CDR3: CASSLGVGAGNTIYF
size: -; D: -; length: 13; J: TRBJ1-5; V: TRBV7-3; DNA: TGTGCCAGCAGCTTATCCACGGATCAGCCCCAGCATTTT; CDR3: CASSLSTDQPQHF
size: -; D: TRBD1; length: 16; J: TRBJ1-5; V: TRBV18; DNA: TGTGCCAGCTCACCACGCGACAGGGGGAGCAATCAGCCCCAGCATTTT; CDR3: CASSPRDRGSNQPQHF
size: -; D: -; length: 13; J: TRBJ1-2; V: TRBV19; DNA: TGTGCCAGTAGTATTCCCCCCGTCAGAGGCTACACCTTC; CDR3: CASSIPPVRGYTF
size: -; D: TRBD1; length: 13; J: TRBJ2-7; V: TRBV2; DNA: TGTGCCAGCAGACTCCGGGACAGGGGCGAGCAGTACTTC; CDR3: CASRLRDRGEQYF
size: -; D: -; length: 12; J: TRBJ2-7; V: TRBV11-3; DNA: TGTGCCAGCAGCGCAGGAAGCTACGAGCAGTACTTC; CDR3: CASSAGSYEQYF
size: -; D: TRBD1; length: 14; J: TRBJ2-7; V: TRBV11-2; DNA: TGTGCCAGCAGCTTAGCTAGGGGGCAATACGAGCAGTACTTC; CDR3: CASSLARGQYEQYF
size: -; D: -; length: 12; J: TRBJ2-7; V: TRBV14; DNA: TGTGCCAGCAGCCTTCAAATAGATCAGCAGTACTTC; CDR3: CASSLQIDQQYF
size: many; D: TRBD2; length: 14; J: TRBJ2-1; V: TRBV28; DNA: TGTGCCAGCAGCCAAACTAGCGGGGGCAATGAGCAGTTCTTC; CDR3: CASSQTSGGNEQFF
size: -; D: TRBD1; length: 14; J: TRBJ1-5; V: TRBV10-3; DNA: TGTGCCACAAGAACAGGGGGAGGCAATCAGCCCCAGCATTTT; CDR3: CATRTGGGNQPQHF
size: -; D: -; length: 12; J: TRBJ1-1; V: TRBV28; DNA: TGTGCCAGCAGTTTTACCAAAAATGAAGCTTTCTTT; CDR3: CASSFTKNEAFF
size: -; D: -; length: 16; J: TRBJ2-6; V: TRBV4-3; DNA: TGCGCCAGCAGCCGAGACGTTACCTCTGGGGCCAACGTCCTGACTTTC; CDR3: CASSRDVTSGANVLTF
size: -; D: TRBD2; length: 15; J: TRBJ2-1; V: TRBV28; DNA: TGTGCCAGCAGTCCCTGGACTAGCGGCAACAATGAGCAGTTCTTC; CDR3: CASSPWTSGNNEQFF
size: -; D: TRBD2; length: 19; J: TRBJ2-6; V: TRBV5-1; DNA: TGCGCCAGCAGCTTGTATCCGGGACTAGGACCAACTGGGGCCAACGTCCTGACTTTC; CDR3: CASSLYPGLGPTGANVLTF
size: once; D: -; length: 14; J: TRBJ2-7; V: TRBV5-1; DNA: TGCGCCAGCAGAATGTGGGATGGGGAGTACGAGCAGTACTTC; CDR3: CASRMWDGEYEQYF
size: few; D: TRBD2; length: 14; J: TRBJ2-5; V: TRBV2; DNA: TGTGCCAGCACCGGGACTACACGACAAGAGACCCAGTACTTC; CDR3: CASTGTTRQETQYF
size: few; D: -; length: 11; J: TRBJ1-1; V: TRBV20-1; DNA: TGCAGTGCCTGGGGTCGGACTGAAGCTTTCTTT; CDR3: CSAWGRTEAFF